These T cell receptor beta chains were read from a single sample in a study of cytomegalovirus exposure and HLA in healthy donors. The data were produced by immunoSEQ multiplex PCR, yet TCRdb's version contains in-frame clones alone and is incomplete. This table has under 200,000 clones, about three quarters appearing once. Sequenced sample: PBMCs. These receptor sequences come from a woman between 35 and 50 years old in good health and CMV-seronegative. Each CDR3 is given with its conserved first and last residue. The order of the fields is V gene, CDR3 length, CDR3 protein.

v_call: TRBV6-5; cdr3_length: 12; cdr3_aa: CASSYTGAEQYF
v_call: TRBV11-2; cdr3_length: 14; cdr3_aa: CASSPWTIHNEQFF
v_call: TRBV6-5; cdr3_length: 12; cdr3_aa: CASTTPGLAPFF
v_call: TRBV21-1; cdr3_length: 15; cdr3_aa: CASTSGAWGNSPLHF
v_call: TRBV9; cdr3_length: 14; cdr3_aa: CASSVESRNTEAFF
v_call: TRBV5-5; cdr3_length: 15; cdr3_aa: CASRTTGTTGNTIYF
v_call: TRBV5-1; cdr3_length: 15; cdr3_aa: CASSLGAGPQETQYF
v_call: TRBV28; cdr3_length: 14; cdr3_aa: CASSFGQGSTEAFF
v_call: TRBV14; cdr3_length: 15; cdr3_aa: CASSQVGQAGTEAFF
v_call: TRBV5-1; cdr3_length: 15; cdr3_aa: CASSLGAASGNTIYF
v_call: TRBV2; cdr3_length: 15; cdr3_aa: CASSVQGLLQETQYF
v_call: TRBV2; cdr3_length: 15; cdr3_aa: CASSLQARDTDTQYF
v_call: TRBV7-2; cdr3_length: 16; cdr3_aa: CASSAHGTGRVTEAFF
v_call: TRBV2; cdr3_length: 14; cdr3_aa: CASTMGAAKNIQYF
v_call: TRBV4-2; cdr3_length: 14; cdr3_aa: CASSQDGAGAEAFF
v_call: TRBV5-1; cdr3_length: 15; cdr3_aa: CASSATGLGSYEQYF
v_call: TRBV15; cdr3_length: 13; cdr3_aa: CATSRVGGYTIYF